This entry lists 5 T cell receptor delta chains sequenced from one sample in a study of γδ T cells in repeated Plasmodium falciparum infection. TCRdb re-called clones from the multiplex PCR reads via CATT. The sample lists 53,000 or so delta-chain clones, 1.9% seen once, with around 24% in the top ten. Vgamma9/Vdelta2+ and Vdelta2-negative gammadelta T cells were flow-sorted from PBMC for bulk sequencing. The sample taken for sequencing was gamma-delta T cells from blood. The receptors come from a pool of human donors (malaria-infected and uninfected, not separated).

The table lists this clone with many counts. The protein given by TCRdb reflects a much larger clone and differs at residue 11 from this DNA's translation, likely from a read error; the protein shown is the DNA's translation. The chain joins TRDV1 to TRDJ1; 9 bases are a match to TRDD3. As TCRdb names no J gene, one was assigned here on the basis of a DNA match to germline. The V and J ends lost 8 bases and 0 bases, in that order; junction bases with no gene match: 22. The CDR3 sequence is 20 residues long. Germline CDR1 TSWWSYY, CDR2 QGS. CDR3 in amino acids: CALRGGGYPGVLGYTDKLIF. CDR3 sequence (DNA): TGTGCTCTTAGAGGAGGGGGATACCCTGGGGTACTGGGGTACACCGATAAACTCATCTTT.

In this sample, this clone turned up a few times. The TCRdb protein, from a much larger clone, departs from this DNA's translation at residue 11, likely by read error; the protein shown derives from the DNA. The chain joins TRDV1 to TRDJ2; a weak D match, TRDD2 (6 bases). The J gene comes from matching the DNA to germline here; TCRdb lacks it. Trimming stripped 0 bases from V and 6 bases from J, with 44 bases between. Germline CDR1 and CDR2: TSWWSYY and QGS. The CDR3 covers 26 residues. This CDR3 is CALGELISRWSRVYLLPPLRAAQLFF. The CDR3 nucleotides are TGTGCTCTTGGGGAACTAATATCACGCTGGAGTAGAGTATACCTCCTACCCCCGCTTCGGGCAGCACAACTCTTCTTT.

The sample holds many counts of this clone. TCRdb attributes to this sequence the protein of a much larger clone, which differs from the DNA translation at residue 8; a read error is likely, and the protein displayed is translated from the DNA. This chain joins TRDV1 and TRDJ1; 9 bases are a match to TRDD3. Germline CDR1 reads TSWWSYY; CDR2 reads QGS. With 4 bases clipped from V and 0 bases from J, the junction kept 24 bases outside the gene matches. This CDR3 is built from 22 residues. As DNA, the CDR3 is TGTGCTCTTGGGGCTCCTATCCGCCGAGTCCCGTACTGGGGGAAGTACACCGATAAACTCATCTTT. Protein: CALGAPIRRVPYWGKYTDKLIF.

This clone has just a few counts. It is likely a read error: a sequence one base away is far more abundant. Other DNA variants within this sample encode the same CDR3. The genes are TRDV2 and TRDJ1; 8 bases match TRDD3. Assignment of the J gene here rests on matching the DNA to germline, because TCRdb gives none. CDR1 is GEAIGNYY and CDR2 is EKD in the germline V gene. J gave up 1 base and V 0 bases, and 21 bases lay outside the gene matches. This CDR3 is 21 amino acids long. CDR3 in DNA: TGTGCCTGTGACACCATCGGGCATACTGGGGGGTCCTCCCACGCCACCGATAAACTCATCTTT. Protein product: CACDTIGHTGGSSHATDKLIF.

In this sample, this clone is medium-sized. Other DNA sequences in this sample translate to the same CDR3. The chain couples TRDV2 to TRDJ1; D is uncertain. Germline V lookup: CDR1 GEAIGNYY, CDR2 EKD. The CDR3 is 15 residues long. Deletions cut 1 base from V and 6 bases from J, with 17 bases between. The CDR3 DNA is TGTGCCTGTGACACTCGGGGTCCCCCAGGGCATAAACTCATCTTT. Amino acid sequence: CACDTRGPPGHKLIF.